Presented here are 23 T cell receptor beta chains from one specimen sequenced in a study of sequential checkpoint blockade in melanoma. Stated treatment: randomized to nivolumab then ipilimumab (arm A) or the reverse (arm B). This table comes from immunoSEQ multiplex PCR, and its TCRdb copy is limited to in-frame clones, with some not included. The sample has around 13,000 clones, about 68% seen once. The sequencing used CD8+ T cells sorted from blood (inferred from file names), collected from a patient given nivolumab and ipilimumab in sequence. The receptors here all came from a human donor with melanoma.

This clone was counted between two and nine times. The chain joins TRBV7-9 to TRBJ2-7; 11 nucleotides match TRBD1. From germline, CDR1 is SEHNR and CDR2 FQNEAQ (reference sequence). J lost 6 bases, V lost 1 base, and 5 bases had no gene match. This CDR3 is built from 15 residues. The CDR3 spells CASSLEGGTGGEQYF. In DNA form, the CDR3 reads TGTGCCAGCAGCTTAGAGGGGGGGACAGGGGGCGAGCAGTACTTC.

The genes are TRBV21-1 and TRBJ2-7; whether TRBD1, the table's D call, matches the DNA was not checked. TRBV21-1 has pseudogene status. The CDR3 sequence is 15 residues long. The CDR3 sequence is CASSKGTGAVYEQYV. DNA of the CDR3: TGTGCCAGCAGCAAAGGGACAGGGGCCGTCTACGAGCAGTACGTC.

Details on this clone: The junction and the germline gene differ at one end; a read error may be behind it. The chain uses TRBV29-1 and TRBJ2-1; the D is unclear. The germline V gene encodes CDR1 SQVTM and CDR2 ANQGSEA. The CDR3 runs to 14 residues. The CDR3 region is CSVEGGLPMDEQFF. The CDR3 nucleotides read TGCAGCGTCGAAGGTGGTCTACCCATGGATGAGCAGTTCTTC.

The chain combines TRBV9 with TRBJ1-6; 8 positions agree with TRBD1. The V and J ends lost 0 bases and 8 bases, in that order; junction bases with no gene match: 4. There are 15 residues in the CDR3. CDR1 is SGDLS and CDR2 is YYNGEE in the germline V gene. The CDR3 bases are TGTGCCAGCAGCGTAGGGCAGGGGGCATATTCACCCCTCCACTTT. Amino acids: CASSVGQGAYSPLHF.

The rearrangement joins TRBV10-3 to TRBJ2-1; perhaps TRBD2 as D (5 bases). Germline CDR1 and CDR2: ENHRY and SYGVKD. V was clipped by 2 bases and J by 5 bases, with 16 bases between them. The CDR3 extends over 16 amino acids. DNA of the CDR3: TGTGCCATCAGTGAGGAGGTCCGGGGAATAGACAATGAGCAGTTCTTC. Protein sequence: CAISEEVRGIDNEQFF.

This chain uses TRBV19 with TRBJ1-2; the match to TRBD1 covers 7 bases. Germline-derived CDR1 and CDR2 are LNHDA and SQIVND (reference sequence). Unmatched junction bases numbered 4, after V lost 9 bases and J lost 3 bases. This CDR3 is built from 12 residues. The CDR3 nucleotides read TGTGCCAGCCTGACAGGGTACTATGGCTACACCTTC. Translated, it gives CASLTGYYGYTF.

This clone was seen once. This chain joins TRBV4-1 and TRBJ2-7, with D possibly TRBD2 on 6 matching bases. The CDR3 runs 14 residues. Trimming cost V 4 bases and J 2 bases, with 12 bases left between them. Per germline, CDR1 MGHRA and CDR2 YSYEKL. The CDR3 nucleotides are TGCGCCAGCAGCCTCGGGACTGGGACCTACGAGCAGTACTTC. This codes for CASSLGTGTYEQYF.

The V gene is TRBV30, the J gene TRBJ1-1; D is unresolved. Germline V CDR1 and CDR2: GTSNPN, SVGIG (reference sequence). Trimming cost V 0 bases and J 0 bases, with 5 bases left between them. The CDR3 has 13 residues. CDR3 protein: CAWSVQMNTEAFF. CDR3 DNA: TGTGCCTGGAGTGTACAGATGAACACTGAAGCTTTCTTT.

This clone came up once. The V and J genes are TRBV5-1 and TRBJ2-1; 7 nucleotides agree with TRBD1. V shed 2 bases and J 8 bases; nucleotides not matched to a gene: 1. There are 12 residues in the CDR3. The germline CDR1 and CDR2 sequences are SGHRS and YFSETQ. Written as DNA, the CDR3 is TGCGCCAGCAGCTTAGGGGGCCATGAGCAGTTCTTC. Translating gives CASSLGGHEQFF.

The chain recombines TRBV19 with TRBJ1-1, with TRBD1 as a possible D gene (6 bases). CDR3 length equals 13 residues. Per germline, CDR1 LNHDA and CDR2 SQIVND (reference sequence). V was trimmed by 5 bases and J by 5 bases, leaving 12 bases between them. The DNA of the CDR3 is TGTGCCAGTAGTCTCAACAGGGTGACTGAAGCTTTCTTT. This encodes CASSLNRVTEAFF. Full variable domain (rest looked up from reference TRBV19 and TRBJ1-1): DGGITQSPKYLFRKEGQNVTLSCEQNLNHDAMYWYRQDPGQGLRLIYYSQIVNDFQKGDIAEGYSVSREKKESFPLTVTSAQKNPTAFYLCASSLNRVTEAFFGQGTRLTVV.

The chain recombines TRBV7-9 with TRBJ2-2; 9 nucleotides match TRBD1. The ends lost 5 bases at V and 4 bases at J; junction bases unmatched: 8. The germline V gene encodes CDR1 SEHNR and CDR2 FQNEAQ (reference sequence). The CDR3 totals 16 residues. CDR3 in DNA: TGTGCCAGCAGCCCCCCGGGACAGGGTCGCACCGGGGAGCTGTTTTTT. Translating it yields CASSPPGQGRTGELFF. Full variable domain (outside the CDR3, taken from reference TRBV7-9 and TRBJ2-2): DTGVSQNPRHKITKRGQNVTFRCDPISEHNRLYWYRQTLGQGPEFLTYFQNEAQLEKSRLLSDRFSAERPKGSFSTLEIQRTEQGDSAMYLCASSPPGQGRTGELFFGEGSRLTVL.

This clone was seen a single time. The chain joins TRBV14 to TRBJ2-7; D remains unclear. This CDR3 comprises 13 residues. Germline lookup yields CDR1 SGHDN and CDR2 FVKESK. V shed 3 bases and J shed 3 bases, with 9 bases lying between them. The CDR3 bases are TGTGCCAGCAGCCAGTTAGTTTTCTACGAGCAGTACTTC. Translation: CASSQLVFYEQYF.

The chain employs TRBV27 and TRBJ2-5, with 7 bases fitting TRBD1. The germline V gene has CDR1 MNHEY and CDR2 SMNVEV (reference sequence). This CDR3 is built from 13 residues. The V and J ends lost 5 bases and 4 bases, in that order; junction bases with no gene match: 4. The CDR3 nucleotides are TGTGCCAGCAGTATGACAGGGCTAGAGACCCAGTACTTC. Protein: CASSMTGLETQYF.

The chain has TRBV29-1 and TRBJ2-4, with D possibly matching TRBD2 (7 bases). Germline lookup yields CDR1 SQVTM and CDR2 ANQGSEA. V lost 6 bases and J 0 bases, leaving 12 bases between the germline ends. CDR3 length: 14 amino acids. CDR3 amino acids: CSVEGGIAKNIQYF. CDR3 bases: TGCAGCGTCGAGGGGGGGATAGCCAAAAACATTCAGTACTTC.

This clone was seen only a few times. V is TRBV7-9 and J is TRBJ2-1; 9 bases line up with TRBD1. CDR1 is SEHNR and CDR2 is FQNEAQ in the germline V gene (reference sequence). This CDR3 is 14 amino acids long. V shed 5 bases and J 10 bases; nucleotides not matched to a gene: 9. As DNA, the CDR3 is TGTGCCAGCAGCGATGCGACAGGGGGTCTAGAGCAGTTCTTC. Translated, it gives CASSDATGGLEQFF.

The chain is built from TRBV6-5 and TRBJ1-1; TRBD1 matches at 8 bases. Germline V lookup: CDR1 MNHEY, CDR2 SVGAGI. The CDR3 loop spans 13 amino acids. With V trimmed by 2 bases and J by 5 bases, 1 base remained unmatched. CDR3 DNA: TGTGCCAGCAGTTACACAGGGGGGACTGAAGCTTTCTTT. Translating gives CASSYTGGTEAFF.

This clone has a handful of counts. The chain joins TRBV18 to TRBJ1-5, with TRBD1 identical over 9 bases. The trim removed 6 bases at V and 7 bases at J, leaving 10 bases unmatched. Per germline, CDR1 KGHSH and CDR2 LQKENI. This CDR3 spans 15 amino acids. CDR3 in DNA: TGTGCCAGCTCCAGAGGACAGGGGTTCGGGCAGCCCCAGCATTTT. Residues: CASSRGQGFGQPQHF.

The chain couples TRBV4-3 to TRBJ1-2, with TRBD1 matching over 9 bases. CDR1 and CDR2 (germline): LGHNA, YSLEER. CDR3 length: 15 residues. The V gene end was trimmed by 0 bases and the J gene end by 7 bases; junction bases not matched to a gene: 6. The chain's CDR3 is CASSQDRGQGRGYTF. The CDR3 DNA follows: TGCGCCAGCAGCCAAGATAGGGGACAGGGTCGTGGCTACACCTTC.

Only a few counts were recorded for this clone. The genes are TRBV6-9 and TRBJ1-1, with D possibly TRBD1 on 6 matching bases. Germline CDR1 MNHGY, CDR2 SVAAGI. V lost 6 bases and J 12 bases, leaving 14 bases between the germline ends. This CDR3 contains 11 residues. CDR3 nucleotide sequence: TGTGCCAGCAGGAACAGGGAATCAACTTTCTTT. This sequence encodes CASRNRESTFF.

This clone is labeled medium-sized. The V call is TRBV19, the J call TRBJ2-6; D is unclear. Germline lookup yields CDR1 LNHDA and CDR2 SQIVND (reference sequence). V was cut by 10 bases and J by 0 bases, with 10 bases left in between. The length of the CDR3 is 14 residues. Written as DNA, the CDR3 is TGTGCCACTTCTGAGAACTCTGGGGCCAACGTCCTGACTTTC. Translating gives CATSENSGANVLTF.

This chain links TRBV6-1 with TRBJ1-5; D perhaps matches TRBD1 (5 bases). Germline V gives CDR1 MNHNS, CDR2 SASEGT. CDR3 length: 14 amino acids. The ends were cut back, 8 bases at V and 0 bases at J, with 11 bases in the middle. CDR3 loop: CASRRGYSNQPQHF. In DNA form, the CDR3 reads TGTGCCAGCCGACGGGGGTATAGCAATCAGCCCCAGCATTTT.

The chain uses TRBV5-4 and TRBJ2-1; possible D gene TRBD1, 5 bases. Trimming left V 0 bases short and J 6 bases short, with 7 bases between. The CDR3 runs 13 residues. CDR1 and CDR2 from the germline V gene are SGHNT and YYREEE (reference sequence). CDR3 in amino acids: CASSLGQSNEQFF. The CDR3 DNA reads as TGTGCCAGCAGCTTGGGACAGAGCAATGAGCAGTTCTTC.

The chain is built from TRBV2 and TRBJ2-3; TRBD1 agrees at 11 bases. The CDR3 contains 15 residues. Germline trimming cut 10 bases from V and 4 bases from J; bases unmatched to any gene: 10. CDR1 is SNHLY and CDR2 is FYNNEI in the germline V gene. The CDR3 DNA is TGTGCCATCTGGGATCCGGGACAGGGGGCAGATACGCAGTATTTT. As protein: CAIWDPGQGADTQYF.